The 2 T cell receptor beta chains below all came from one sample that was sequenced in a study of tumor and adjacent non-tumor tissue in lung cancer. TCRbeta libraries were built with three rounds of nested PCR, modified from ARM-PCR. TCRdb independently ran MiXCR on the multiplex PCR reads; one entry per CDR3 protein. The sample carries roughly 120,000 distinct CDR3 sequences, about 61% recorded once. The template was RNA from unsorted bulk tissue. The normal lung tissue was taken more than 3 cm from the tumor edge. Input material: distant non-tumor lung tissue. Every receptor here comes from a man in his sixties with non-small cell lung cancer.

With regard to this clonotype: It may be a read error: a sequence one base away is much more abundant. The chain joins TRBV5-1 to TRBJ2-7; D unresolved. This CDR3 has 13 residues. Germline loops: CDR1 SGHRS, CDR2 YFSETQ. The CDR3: CATSLLGNYEQYF. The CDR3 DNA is TGCGCCACCAGCTTGCTAGGGAACTACGAGCAGTACTTC.

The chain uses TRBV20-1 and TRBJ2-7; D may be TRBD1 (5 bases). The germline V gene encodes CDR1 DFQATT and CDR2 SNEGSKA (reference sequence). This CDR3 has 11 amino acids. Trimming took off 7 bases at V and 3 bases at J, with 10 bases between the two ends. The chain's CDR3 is CSVRDFYEQYF. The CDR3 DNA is TGCAGTGTCAGGGATTTCTACGAGCAGTACTTC.